These 23 T cell receptor beta chains came from one sample sequenced in a study of CXCR3-negative and CXCR3-positive naive CD8 T cells. The libraries of TRB cDNA were constructed through 5' RACE using UMI labels. TCRdb reprocessed the 5' RACE reads and keeps a single row for each CDR3 protein, giving no DNA. This sample carries around 50,000 distinct CDR3 sequences, with 0.55% to 0.6% going to the ten biggest clones. Their antigens are not known. Study-wide results and limits: Naive cells positive for CXCR3 carried more hydrophobic TRB CDR3s than CXCR3-negative ones.

The sequencing sample was made of naive CXCR3+ CD8+ T cells from blood. Subset specified: CD45RO-CCR7+CD27+CD95- naive CD8+ T cells expressing CXCR3 (TNR3+). Every receptor here comes from a human donor in good health. Some clones in this sample may be carry-over from other donors' samples.

The rearrangement joins TRBV11-1 to TRBJ1-1. The CDR3 sequence is 12 residues long. Germline V gene data show CDR1 as SGHAT and CDR2 as FQDESV (reference sequence). CDR3 sequence reads: CASFGMNTEAFF.

The chain employs TRBV7-3 and TRBJ2-7; TCRdb returns TRBD1, unconfirmable since there is no DNA. Germline CDR1 reads SGHTA; CDR2 reads FQGTGA. This CDR3 has 15 residues. The CDR3 is CASSLMGGSSYEQYF.

This chain links TRBV6-5 with TRBJ2-7; TCRdb calls TRBD1, which cannot be checked without DNA. Germline assignment: CDR1 MNHEY and CDR2 SVGAGI. There are 13 residues in the CDR3. CDR3 in amino acids: CASSRTGSYEQYF.

The CDR3 loop is CASSLRGGHNEQFF. This sequence joins TRBV7-3 and TRBJ2-1; TCRdb lists TRBD1, though no DNA is available to test this call. This CDR3 spans 14 amino acids. CDR1 SGHTA and CDR2 FQGTGA come from the germline V gene.

The gene calls are TRBV20-1 and TRBJ2-1; TCRdb gives TRBD2 as the D gene, but with no DNA this cannot be confirmed. This CDR3 contains 14 residues. Looked up from germline, CDR1 is DFQATT and CDR2 is SNEGSKA (reference sequence). This CDR3 is CSARGTSEYNEQLF.

J is TRBJ2-3 and V is TRBV6-5; there is no DNA to check the TCRdb D call of TRBD2. The CDR3 is made up of 18 amino acids. Germline V lookup: CDR1 MNHEY, CDR2 SVGAGI. CDR3 amino acids: CASRFASGGARGTDTQYF.

The chain uses TRBV6-5 and TRBJ2-7. Looked up from germline, CDR1 is MNHEY and CDR2 is SVGAGI. The CDR3 is 11 amino acids. CDR3: CASSSLYEQYF.

The J gene is TRBJ2-7, the V gene TRBV5-1; as DNA is missing, the TRBD1 call by TCRdb cannot be tested. The CDR3 spans 16 residues. Germline CDR1 is SGHRS and CDR2 is YFSETQ. The CDR3 loop is CASSLSPGQGAYEQYF.

This CDR3 is CASSWTDEQFF. The chain combines TRBV5-5 with TRBJ2-1. Looked up from germline, CDR1 is SGHKS and CDR2 is YYEKEE (reference sequence). The CDR3 consists of 11 residues. The full variable domain, its missing parts supplied by reference TRBV5-5 and TRBJ2-1, is DAGVTQSPTHLIKTRGQQVTLRCSPISGHKSVSWYQQVLGQGPQFIFQYYEKEERGRGNFPDRFSARQFPNYSSELNVNALLLGDSALYLCASSWTDEQFFGPGTRLTVL.

The chain employs TRBV7-9 and TRBJ2-3; TCRdb's D gene call, TRBD1, goes unchecked for lack of DNA. This CDR3 is 17 amino acids long. The germline gives CDR1 SEHNR, CDR2 FQNEAQ (reference sequence). CDR3 sequence reads: CASSTPGPPLGPDTQYF.

The chain carries TRBV15 and TRBJ2-1; TCRdb calls TRBD2, which cannot be checked without DNA. Germline CDR1 and CDR2: LNHNV and YYDKDF (reference sequence). CDR3 size: 15 residues. CDR3 in amino acids: CATSPLGGAYNEQFF.

The rearrangement joins TRBV15 to TRBJ2-2; the D gene TCRdb calls, TRBD1, cannot be checked with no DNA. The CDR3 spans 13 residues. Germline loops: CDR1 LNHNV, CDR2 YYDKDF (reference sequence). CDR3 loop: CATSRTVAGELFF.

This chain connects TRBV3-1 to TRBJ2-1; with no DNA, the TCRdb D assignment of TRBD2 cannot be verified. This CDR3 comprises 14 residues. Germline V gene lookup returns CDR1 LGHDT and CDR2 YNNKEL (reference sequence). The CDR3: CASSQDERGNEQFF.

The chain is built from TRBV12-3 or TRBV12-4 and TRBJ2-5; the D call of TRBD2 rests on TCRdb alone, since no DNA is present to check it. The CDR3 runs 16 residues. The CDR3 spells CASSLSGAHRRETQYF.

The chain joins TRBV4-3 to TRBJ2-7; absent DNA, TCRdb's TRBD1 call cannot be checked. The length of the CDR3 is 15 residues. Per the germline V gene, CDR1 is LGHNA and CDR2 is YSLEER. This CDR3 reads CASSQDLVGGYEQYF.

The chain links TRBV6-5 to TRBJ1-2. This CDR3 is built from 13 residues. In germline, CDR1 is MNHEY, CDR2 SVGAGI. CDR3: CASSYGVDYGYTF.

V and J are TRBV29-1 and TRBJ1-1; TCRdb's D call, TRBD1, is unchecked because there is no DNA. This CDR3 contains 15 residues. The germline CDR1 and CDR2 sequences are SQVTM and ANQGSEA. CDR3 sequence: CSVAGTRGLDTEAFF.

The V call is TRBV14, the J call TRBJ2-5; TCRdb names TRBD1, which stays unverified in the absence of DNA. The CDR3 length is 15 residues. Germline V gene data show CDR1 as SGHDN and CDR2 as FVKESK. CDR3 sequence: CASSPGTGAQETQYF.

The chain employs TRBV19 and TRBJ2-1; the TCRdb D gene call, TRBD1, has no DNA to confirm it. CDR1 LNHDA and CDR2 SQIVND come from the germline V gene (reference sequence). The CDR3 contains 16 residues. Here the CDR3 reads CASTTTQGNPHNEQFF. The full variable domain, with the rest looked up from reference TRBV19 and TRBJ2-1, is DGGITQSPKYLFRKEGQNVTLSCEQNLNHDAMYWYRQDPGQGLRLIYYSQIVNDFQKGDIAEGYSVSREKKESFPLTVTSAQKNPTAFYLCASTTTQGNPHNEQFFGPGTRLTVL.

This sequence joins TRBV7-9 and TRBJ2-7; TCRdb's D gene call, TRBD1, goes unchecked for lack of DNA. This CDR3 comprises 17 residues. CDR1 and CDR2 from the germline V gene are SEHNR and FQNEAQ (reference sequence). The CDR3 sequence is CASSSPLSPPFNYEQYF.

The rearrangement links TRBV25-1 to TRBJ1-1. This CDR3 is 16 amino acids long. CDR1 and CDR2 (germline): MGHDK, SYGVNS. The CDR3 is CASSEYPVDTNTEAFF.

The chain is built from TRBV20-1 and TRBJ1-1; TCRdb gives TRBD1 as the D gene, but with no DNA this cannot be confirmed. Germline CDR1 is DFQATT and CDR2 is SNEGSKA (reference sequence). This CDR3 is built from 13 residues. CDR3: CSARPTGITEAFF.

The CDR3 here is CASSQERAAYEQYF. The genes are TRBV4-3 and TRBJ2-7. CDR3 size: 14 residues. The V gene's germline CDR1 is LGHNA and CDR2 YSLEER.